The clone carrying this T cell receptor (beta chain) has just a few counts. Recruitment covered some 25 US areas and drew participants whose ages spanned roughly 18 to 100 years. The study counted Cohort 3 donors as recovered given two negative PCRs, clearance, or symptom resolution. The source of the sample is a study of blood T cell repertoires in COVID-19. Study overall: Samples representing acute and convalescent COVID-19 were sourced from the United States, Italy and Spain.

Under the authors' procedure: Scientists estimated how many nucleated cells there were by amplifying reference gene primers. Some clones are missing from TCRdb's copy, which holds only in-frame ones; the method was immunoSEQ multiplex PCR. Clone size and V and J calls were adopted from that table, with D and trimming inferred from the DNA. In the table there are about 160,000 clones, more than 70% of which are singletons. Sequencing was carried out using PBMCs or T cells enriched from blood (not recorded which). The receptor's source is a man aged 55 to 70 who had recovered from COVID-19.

In DNA, the CDR3 is TGCGCCAGTACTGGGGGCGGCTATGGCTACACCTTC. Translation: CASTGGGYGYTF. J is TRBJ1-2 and V is TRBV4-1; possibly TRBD1 for D (6 bases). The CDR3 extends over 12 amino acids. V gave up 9 bases and J gave up 4 bases, with 12 bases separating them. Germline V gene data show CDR1 as MGHRA and CDR2 as YSYEKL.